This T cell receptor beta chain was retrieved from a study of blood T cell repertoires in COVID-19 (dated by TCRdb to about 2020). About the investigation overall: Samples from collaborators originated in the United States, Italy and Spain and spanned both the acute and convalescent phases of COVID-19. The prospective study material was composed of cDNA or gDNA derived from T cells, B-cell-depleted T cells, or PBMCs. Deeply sampled blood TCRbeta repertoires from subjects exposed to, actively infected with, or recovered from COVID-19 were included in the dataset. The repertoires were released in a freely available public database intended as a resource for research on the immune response to SARS-CoV-2. The samples were drawn from the first 160 participants of the ongoing ImmuneRACE study and from over 950 subjects provided by 6 global collaborators. The sample metadata nearly always contained a de-identified subject ID, COVID-19 status, age in years and sex. Where HLA class I and class II types were available, the types were taken from metadata supplied by the sample provider, not from assay-based typing. Here is what the overall study found, with its caveats: Clinical and demographic metadata were provided uncurated, with the amount varying by source and participant.

Each collaborating institution followed its own protocols to collect whole blood in K2EDTA tubes. For TCRbeta analysis, collaborators shipped samples in one of three forms: frozen whole blood, isolated PBMCs, or DNA extracted from either of those sample types. Regarding this clone: It has no known antigen specificity. No much larger clone is present one base from it, and per-base qualities are unavailable.

The immunoSEQ Assay, a bias-controlled multiplex PCR, was used to amplify TCRbeta CDR3 regions from genomic DNA. The original methods were these. The number of nucleated cells in each sample was estimated by amplification of reference gene primers within the assay. Sequence reads were collapsed and filtered to measure the absolute abundance of every unique TCRbeta CDR3 rearrangement. For each sample, productive Simpson clonality was calculated by taking the square root of Simpson's diversity index across productive rearrangements. TCRdb re-hosts the immuneACCESS table, in-frame sequences only. Its copies lack some clones; in the studies checked, an unresolved V gene accounts for under half of them, and the cause for the rest is not known. V, J and clone size are taken as reported in that table, and D and trimming were inferred from the DNA itself. This sample holds about 140,000 clones; over 70% were observed only once. Of the sample, roughly 1.6% is held by the ten largest clones.

CDR3 length: 15 amino acids, cysteine to phenylalanine. The kept DNA is CDR3 alone, 45 bases in frame from the first base. From V the trimming removes 5 bases and from J it removes 3 bases, while the gene matches leave 10 bases of the junction unaccounted for. The CDR1 and CDR2 encoded by the germline V gene (reference sequence) are PRHDT and FYEKMQ. Sequences were obtained from peripheral blood. This chain is built from TRBV13 and TRBJ2-7; 7 bases in the middle match TRBD2. This receptor was taken from a woman between 45 and 60 years old with acute or convalescent COVID-19. This receptor has the CDR3 CASSLGRDGGYEQYF. The sequence in DNA is TGTGCCAGCAGCCTTGGGAGGGATGGGGGCTACGAGCAGTACTTC.